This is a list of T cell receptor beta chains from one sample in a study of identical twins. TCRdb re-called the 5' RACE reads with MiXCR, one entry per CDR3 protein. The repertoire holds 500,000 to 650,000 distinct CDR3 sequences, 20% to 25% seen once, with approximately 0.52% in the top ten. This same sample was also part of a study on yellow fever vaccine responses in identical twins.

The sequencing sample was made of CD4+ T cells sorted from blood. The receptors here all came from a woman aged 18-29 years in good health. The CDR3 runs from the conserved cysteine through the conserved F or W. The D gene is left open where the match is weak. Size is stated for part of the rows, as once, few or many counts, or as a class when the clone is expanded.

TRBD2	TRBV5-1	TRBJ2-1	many	TGCGCCAGCAGCTTGCAGGCTAGCGGGGGGAGCTCCTACAATGAGCAGTTCTTC	CASSLQASGGSSYNEQFF
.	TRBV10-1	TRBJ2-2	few	TGCGCCAGCAGCCGGACCCGCACCGGGGAGCTGTTTTTT	CASSRTRTGELFF
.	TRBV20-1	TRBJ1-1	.	TGCAGTGTTCCTACCAGAGCTTTGAACACTGAAGCTTTCTTT	CSVPTRALNTEAFF
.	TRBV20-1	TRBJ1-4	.	TGCAGTGCAAGGGATCCCCTTAATGAAAAACTGTTTTTT	CSARDPLNEKLFF
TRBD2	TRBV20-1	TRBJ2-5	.	TGCAGTGCTAGAGCCACAGCGGGAGCCCTAGAGACCCAGTACTTC	CSARATAGALETQYF
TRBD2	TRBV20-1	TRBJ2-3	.	TGCAGTGCTAGGAGCCCTAGCGGGTCGACTAGCACAGATACGCAGTATTTT	CSARSPSGSTSTDTQYF
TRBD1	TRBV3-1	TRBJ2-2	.	TGTGCCAGCAGCCCAACCCTGGGAGCTGGGACAGGGTTCACCGGGGAGCTGTTTTTT	CASSPTLGAGTGFTGELFF
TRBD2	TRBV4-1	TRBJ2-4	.	TGCGCCAGCAGCCAAGAGGCTAGCGGACTAGCCAAAAACATTCAGTACTTC	CASSQEASGLAKNIQYF
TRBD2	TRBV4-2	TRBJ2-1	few	TGTGCCAGCAGCCAAGATTATAGCGGGGGGGCAAGTGAGCAGTTCTTC	CASSQDYSGGASEQFF
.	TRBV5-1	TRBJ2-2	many	TGCGCCAGCAGCACCACGACTACATCGAACACCGGGGAGCTGTTTTTT	CASSTTTTSNTGELFF
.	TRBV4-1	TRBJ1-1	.	TGCGCCAGCAGCCAAGAAATGGGGGGTTGGAGGAACACTGAAGCTTTCTTT	CASSQEMGGWRNTEAFF
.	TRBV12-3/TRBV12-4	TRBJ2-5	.	TGTGCCCGCGGCTACAGAAGAAGGGGTCTTATGCCGCAAGAGACCCAGTACTTC	CARGYRRRGLMPQETQYF
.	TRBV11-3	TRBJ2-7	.	TGTGCCAGCAGCCACCGGGGGAACTCCTACGAGCAGTACTTC	CASSHRGNSYEQYF
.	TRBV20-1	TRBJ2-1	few	TGCAGTGCTAGAGATCTAGCGGACAGCCTCTATGAGCAGTTCTTC	CSARDLADSLYEQFF
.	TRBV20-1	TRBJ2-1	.	TGCAGTGCCGCGATTCAATTGAATCGGGATGAGCAGTTCTTC	CSAAIQLNRDEQFF
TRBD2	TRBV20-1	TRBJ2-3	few	TGCAGTGCTAGTGGGCGGGGGGGGACAGATACGCAGTATTTT	CSASGRGGTDTQYF
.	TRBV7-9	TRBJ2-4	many	TGTGCCAGCAGCCAGCCCTGGAGTTCGACCAAAAACATTCAGTACTTC	CASSQPWSSTKNIQYF
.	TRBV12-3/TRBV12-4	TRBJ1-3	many	TGTGCCAGCAGTTTACGAAACACCATATATTTT	CASSLRNTIYF
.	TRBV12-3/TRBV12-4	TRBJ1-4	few	TGTGCCAGCAGTGGATGGATAAATGAAAAACTGTTTTTT	CASSGWINEKLFF
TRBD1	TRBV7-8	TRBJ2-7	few	TGTGCCAGCAGCTTAACAACCGGGACAGGGGGCAGGACCTACGAGCAGTACTTC	CASSLTTGTGGRTYEQYF
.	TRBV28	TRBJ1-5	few	TGTGCCAGCAACCTAGGGGGGGATCAGCCCCAGCATTTT	CASNLGGDQPQHF
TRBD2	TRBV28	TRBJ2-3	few	TGTGCCAGCAGTCCCATGGGAGGGCCAGGTGGCACAGATACGCAGTATTTT	CASSPMGGPGGTDTQYF
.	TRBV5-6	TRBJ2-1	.	TGTGCCAGCGAAAATCAAGGAGAGACTGAGCAGTTCTTC	CASENQGETEQFF
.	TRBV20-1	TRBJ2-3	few	TGCAGTGCTAAAGGGGTGGGGGGCAACACAGATACGCAGTATTTT	CSAKGVGGNTDTQYF
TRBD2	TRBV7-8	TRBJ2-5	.	TGTGCCAGCAGCTTTTTAGCGGGGGTGTACCAAGAGACCCAGTACTTC	CASSFLAGVYQETQYF
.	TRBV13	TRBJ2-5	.	TGTGCCAGCAGCTTAGTTAGGGCAGAGACCCAGTACTTC	CASSLVRAETQYF
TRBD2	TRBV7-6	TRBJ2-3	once	TGTGCCAGCAGCTTAGGTCCCTTGAGCGGGATGGCCGATACGCAGTATTTT	CASSLGPLSGMADTQYF
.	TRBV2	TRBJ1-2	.	TGTGCCAGCAGTGAAATGGGTGGGGGCACCTTC	CASSEMGGGTF
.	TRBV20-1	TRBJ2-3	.	TGCAGTGCTAGAGATCCACAGGAAGTCTCAGATACGCAGTATTTT	CSARDPQEVSDTQYF
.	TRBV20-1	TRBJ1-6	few	TGCAGTGCCTCGCCGGAGGGCTCACCCCTCCACTTT	CSASPEGSPLHF
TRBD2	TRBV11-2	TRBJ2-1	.	TGTGCCAGCAGCTTGGTCGGACTAGCAAATGAGCAGTTCTTC	CASSLVGLANEQFF
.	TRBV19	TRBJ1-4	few	TGTGCCAGTAGTATAGGTAGCTTAGAAGGTAAAGAAAAACTGTTTTTT	CASSIGSLEGKEKLFF
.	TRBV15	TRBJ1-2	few	TGTGCCACCAGCAGAGAGGGACTCTATGGCTACACCTTC	CATSREGLYGYTF
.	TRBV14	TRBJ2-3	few	TGTGCCAGCAGCCAACTAGCCTCTAGCACAGATACGCAGTATTTT	CASSQLASSTDTQYF
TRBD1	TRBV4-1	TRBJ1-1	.	TGCGCCAGCAGCCCGACCTTGGGACAGGGGATTAGGAACACTGAAGCTTTCTTT	CASSPTLGQGIRNTEAFF
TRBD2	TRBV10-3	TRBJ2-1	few	TGTGCCACATCGACACTAGCGTCCCATGAGCAGTTCTTC	CATSTLASHEQFF
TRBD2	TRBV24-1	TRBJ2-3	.	TGTGCCACCAGTGCCGGGACTAGCGGGAGCACAGATACGCAGTATTTT	CATSAGTSGSTDTQYF